This TCR beta chain comes out of a study of blood T cell repertoires in COVID-19. V shed 6 bases, J shed 6 bases, and the junction held 6 bases outside the gene matches. Germline V gene data show CDR1 as SQVTM and CDR2 as ANQGSEA. The CDR3 is 14 residues long. Participants were aged roughly 18 to 89 years, lived in over 20 US areas, and enrolled virtually. Each participant's cohort was designated according to participant-reported clinical history. For recovered donors of Cohort 3, there were two negative PCRs, clearance, or symptom resolution. Per the authors' pipeline: Researchers report that nucleated cell counts were estimated from reference gene primer amplification. Repertoires were generated with immunoSEQ multiplex PCR, while TCRdb's copy carries only in-frame clones and drops some. The V and J calls and clone size come from that table; D and trimming were worked out from the DNA. Of roughly 130,000 clones listed, 84% are singletons.

Sequenced input: PBMCs or T cells enriched from blood (not recorded which). This TCR derives from a woman in her twenties or thirties who had recovered from COVID-19. This chain joins TRBV29-1 and TRBJ1-6; 9 nucleotides align to TRBD1. CDR3 coding DNA: TGCAGCGTCCTGACAGGGGGGGGTAATTCACCCCTCCACTTT. Its translation is CSVLTGGGNSPLHF.